This T cell receptor (beta chain) is from a study of cytomegalovirus exposure and HLA in healthy donors. Study results and caveats: The authors judged a highly shared variant cluster likely a sequencing artifact. High specificity and sensitivity for cytomegalovirus status were reported for the classifier.

This clone appeared once. Antigen: not known. After removal of 2 bases from V and 1 base from J, the junction contained 6 bases not matched to a gene. Germline assignment: CDR1 SGHTA and CDR2 FQGTGA. CDR3 size: 16 residues. A multiplex PCR was run with 60 Vbeta primers and 13 Jbeta primers. The assay was immunoSEQ multiplex PCR, and TCRdb's table has in-frame clones only and misses some. Of some 130,000 clones listed, around 82% are singletons. Input material: PBMCs. The origin of this receptor is a boy aged 5-17 years in good health and CMV-seronegative. This chain connects TRBV7-3 to TRBJ2-3; 7 bases line up with TRBD2. The CDR3 is CASSLWSGIGTDTQYF. The CDR3 DNA reads TGTGCCAGCAGCTTATGGAGCGGGATAGGCACAGATACGCAGTATTTT.